This T cell receptor beta chain was sequenced during a study of CD8 T cells in Susac syndrome. Random hexamers were used to reverse transcribe roughly 0.45 to 1 ug of RNA. TCRdb fed the immunoSEQ multiplex PCR reads into MiXCR, producing one record per CDR3 protein. This table has approximately 87,000 distinct CDR3 sequences, around 96% appearing once. The CDR3 extends over 15 amino acids. J gave up 4 bases and V 5 bases, and 9 bases lay outside the gene matches. Germline CDR1 is SGHVS and CDR2 is FNYEAQ. The receptor was derived from a human donor with Susac syndrome. The V and J genes are TRBV7-6 and TRBJ2-3, with 7 bases that match TRBD2. Source material: CD8+ T cells from PBMCs. CDR3 protein: CASSPGGGRSDTQYF. CDR3 DNA: TGTGCCAGCAGCCCGGGGGGTGGGCGGTCAGATACGCAGTATTTT.